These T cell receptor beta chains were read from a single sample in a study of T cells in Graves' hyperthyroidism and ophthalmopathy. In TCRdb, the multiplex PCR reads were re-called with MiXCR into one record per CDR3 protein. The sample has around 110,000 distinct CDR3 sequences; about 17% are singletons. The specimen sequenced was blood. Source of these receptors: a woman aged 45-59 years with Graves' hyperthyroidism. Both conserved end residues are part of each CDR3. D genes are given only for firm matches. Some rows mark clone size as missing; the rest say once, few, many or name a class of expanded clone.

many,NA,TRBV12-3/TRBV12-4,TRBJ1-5,TGTGCCAGCAGCCCCTCGGCCAATCAGCCCCAGCATTTT,CASSPSANQPQHF
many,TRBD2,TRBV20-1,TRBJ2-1,TGCAGTGCTAGACTCGGGGCGGGAGTGATCTACAATGAGCAGTTCTTC,CSARLGAGVIYNEQFF
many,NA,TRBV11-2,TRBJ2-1,TGTGCCAGCGGGCCCCTCAACAATGAGCAGTTCTTC,CASGPLNNEQFF
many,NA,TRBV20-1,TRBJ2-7,TGCAGTGCTAGAGAGGGGACGGCACGGTACGAGCAGTACTTC,CSAREGTARYEQYF
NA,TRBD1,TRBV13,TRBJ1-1,TGTGCCAGCAGCTTAGAGACAGGGGGTCGCACTGAAGCTTTCTTT,CASSLETGGRTEAFF
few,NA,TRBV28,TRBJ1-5,TGCGCCAGCAGTCGACCGGCGGGGGCTGGCAATCAGCCCCAGCGTTTT,CASSRPAGAGNQPQRF
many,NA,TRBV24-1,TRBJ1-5,TGTGCCACCTCTTCGCCCGGGGGCAATCAGCCCCAGCATTTT,CATSSPGGNQPQHF
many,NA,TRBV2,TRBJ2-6,TGTGCCAGCAGCGTCGGAAGCTCTGGGGCCAACGTCCTGACTTTC,CASSVGSSGANVLTF
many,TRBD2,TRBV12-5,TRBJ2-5,TGTGCTAGTGGTTTGGGGCTAGCGGGAGTGGAAGAGACCCAGTACTTC,CASGLGLAGVEETQYF
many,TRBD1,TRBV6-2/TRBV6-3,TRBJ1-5,TGTGCGTTGGGGGACAGGTACTACAATCAGCCCCAGCATTTT,CALGDRYYNQPQHF
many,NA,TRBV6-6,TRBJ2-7,TGTGCCAGCAGTTACTCCCGGGGGAGCTCCTACGAGCAGTACTTC,CASSYSRGSSYEQYF
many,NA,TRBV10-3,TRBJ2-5,TGTGCCATAAAAAACCAGGGGAACCAAGAGACCCAGTACTTC,CAIKNQGNQETQYF
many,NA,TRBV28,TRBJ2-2,TGTGCCAGCAGCCCACATTCGTCCCTCCGACTGGATACCGGGGAGCTGTTTTTT,CASSPHSSLRLDTGELFF
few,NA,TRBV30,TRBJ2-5,TGTGCCTGGATGGGGGGAGTGGAGACCCGGTACTTC,CAWMGGVETRYF
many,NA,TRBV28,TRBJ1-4,TGTGCCAGCAGTTTCCTTTATAATGAAAAACTGTTTTTT,CASSFLYNEKLFF
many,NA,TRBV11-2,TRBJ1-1,TGTGCCAGCAGCCTCTGGCGGGCTGAAGCTTTCTTT,CASSLWRAEAFF
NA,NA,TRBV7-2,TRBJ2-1,TGTGCCAGCAGCATCAGACAGATCTCTGATGAGCAGTTCTTC,CASSIRQISDEQFF
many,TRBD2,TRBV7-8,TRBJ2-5,TGTGCCAGCAGCTTAGGGACTAGTGGGGTAGAGACCCAGTACTTC,CASSLGTSGVETQYF
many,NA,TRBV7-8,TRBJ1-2,TGTGCCAGCAGTCGAGGGGGTTTCGGCGATGGCTACACCTTC,CASSRGGFGDGYTF
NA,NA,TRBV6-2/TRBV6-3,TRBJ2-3,TGTGCCAGCAGTCTATCCGTGGCGCGTTCCGCAGATACGCAGTATTTT,CASSLSVARSADTQYF
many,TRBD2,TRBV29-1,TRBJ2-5,TGCAGCGTTTATGTCGGACTAGCGGGAGGTACGGAGACCCAGTACTTC,CSVYVGLAGGTETQYF
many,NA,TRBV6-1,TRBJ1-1,TGTGCCGGTAACGGGGATCGGGTCGGTGAAGCTTTCTTT,CAGNGDRVGEAFF
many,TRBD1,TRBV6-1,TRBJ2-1,TGTGCCAGCAGTGAAGCGCTTGGGGACAGAAGATGGGACAATGAGCAGTTCTTC,CASSEALGDRRWDNEQFF
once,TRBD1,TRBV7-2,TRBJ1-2,TGTGCCAGCACCATGCATAACCCGGGACAGGGGTACTATGGCTACACCTTC,CASTMHNPGQGYYGYTF
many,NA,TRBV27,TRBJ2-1,TGTGCCAGCAGTTTGATGGGCAGCTACTACAATGAGCAGTTCTTC,CASSLMGSYYNEQFF
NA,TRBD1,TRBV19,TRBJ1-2,TGTGCCAGTAGTGTACAGGGGACCTATGGCTACACCTTC,CASSVQGTYGYTF
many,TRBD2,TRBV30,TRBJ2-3,TGTGCCTGGAGTGGGGGGGGAGGCACAGATACGCAGTATTTT,CAWSGGGGTDTQYF
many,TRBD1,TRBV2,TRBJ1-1,TGTGCCAGCAGTGACTGGACAGGGGGCCTTGAAGCTTTCTTT,CASSDWTGGLEAFF
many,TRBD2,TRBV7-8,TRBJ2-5,TGTGCCAGCAGCTCATCCCCCACACAACTAGCGGCGGCTCTGAAGACCCAGTACTTC,CASSSSPTQLAAALKTQYF
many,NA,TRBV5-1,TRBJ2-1,TGCGCCAGCAGCTTGGATGCAGGGGCCATCACCTCAAATGAGCAGTTCTTC,CASSLDAGAITSNEQFF
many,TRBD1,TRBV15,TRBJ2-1,TGTGCCACCAGCATTATGGACAGGGGCTACAATGAGCAGTTCTTC,CATSIMDRGYNEQFF
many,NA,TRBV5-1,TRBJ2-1,TGCGCCAGCAGCGCAGGGTTCTTGGGGGACTCCTACAATGAGCAGTTCTTC,CASSAGFLGDSYNEQFF
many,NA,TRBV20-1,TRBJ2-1,TGCAGTGCTAGGGGGAACAATGAGCAGTTCTTC,CSARGNNEQFF
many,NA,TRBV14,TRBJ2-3,TGTGCCAGCAGCCAAGCGGGAAGGGGTACAGATACGCAGTATTTT,CASSQAGRGTDTQYF
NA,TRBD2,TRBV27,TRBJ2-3,TGTGCCAGCAGTTTGGGGACTAGCGGGAGCACAGGTACGCAGTATTTT,CASSLGTSGSTGTQYF
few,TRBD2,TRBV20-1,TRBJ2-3,TGCAGTGCTAGAGATGGCTATTCCTCTAGCGGGAGGGCAGATACGCAGTATTTT,CSARDGYSSSGRADTQYF
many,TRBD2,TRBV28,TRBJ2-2,TGTGCCAGTCAGACTAGCGGGAACACCGGGGAGCTGTTTTTT,CASQTSGNTGELFF
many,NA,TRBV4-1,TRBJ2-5,TGCGCCAGCAGCCAAGATCCAGGGACCCAAGAGACCCAGTACTTC,CASSQDPGTQETQYF
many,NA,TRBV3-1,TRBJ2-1,TGTGCCAGCAGCCCGTGGGGGGCTCGGGACAGCCTGTACAATGAGCAGTTCTTC,CASSPWGARDSLYNEQFF
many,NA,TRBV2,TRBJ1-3,TGTGCCAGCAGTGAAGAAGGGTTCCTAGGTGGAAACACCATATATTTT,CASSEEGFLGGNTIYF
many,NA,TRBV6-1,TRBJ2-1,TGTGCCATCCAGTCTTTAACAGGGAACGTTGGGTGCAATGAGCAGTTCTTC,CAIQSLTGNVGCNEQFF
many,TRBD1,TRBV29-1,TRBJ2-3,TGCAGCGTGGCAACCGGGACAGCGTCAGATACGCAGTATTTT,CSVATGTASDTQYF
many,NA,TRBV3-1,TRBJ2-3,TGTGCCAGCAGCCAAGAGCTGGCGGGAAAGGAAGATACGCAGTATTTT,CASSQELAGKEDTQYF
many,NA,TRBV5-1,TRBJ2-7,TGCGCCAGCAGCGGGCAGGGGAAAGGGGAGCAGTACTTC,CASSGQGKGEQYF
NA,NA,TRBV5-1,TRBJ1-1,TGCGCCAGCAGCTTGGTCCCAGACACTGAAGCTTTCTTT,CASSLVPDTEAFF
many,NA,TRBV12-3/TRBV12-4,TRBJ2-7,TGTGCCAGCAGTTTAGGAGGGGGGCATCTCTACGAGCAGTACTTC,CASSLGGGHLYEQYF